This TCR beta chain was captured in a study of blood T cell repertoires in COVID-19. Study-wide background: The United States, Italy and Spain provided the acute and convalescent COVID-19 samples.

The V gene end was trimmed by 3 bases and the J gene end by 6 bases; junction bases not matched to a gene: 0. The CDR3 is 13 residues long. The table came from immunoSEQ multiplex PCR; TCRdb's copy has only in-frame clones and leaves some out. The sample contains under 300,000 clones, approximately 90% of which appear only once. V gene TRBV12-3 or TRBV12-4 combines with J gene TRBJ2-2; 8 bases are shared with TRBD2. The material sequenced was peripheral blood. This receptor was identified in a woman aged 25 to 39 with active or convalescent COVID-19. The CDR3 DNA follows: TGTGCCAGCAGTTTCGGGAGGGCCGGGGAGCTGTTTTTT. Residues: CASSFGRAGELFF.